This TCR beta chain came from a study of T cells in Graves' hyperthyroidism and ophthalmopathy. Investigators excluded patients with uncontrolled infection, other autoimmune disease, pregnancy or lactation. In germline, CDR1 is SGHRS, CDR2 YFSETQ. This CDR3 has 14 residues. What was amplified from RNA transcripts were TCR beta CDR3 regions. A first-round RT-PCR of the TCR CDR3 used the HTBI primer set. TCRdb re-derived calls from the multiplex PCR reads in MiXCR, one entry per CDR3 protein. The sample has roughly 530,000 distinct CDR3 sequences, 17% seen once. About this clonotype: This could be a read error, since a much larger clone is one nucleotide away.

J is TRBJ2-7 and V is TRBV5-1; a possible D gene is TRBD1 (6 bases). The receptor was isolated from a woman between 18 and 30 years old with Graves' ophthalmopathy. Material: blood. CDR3: CASSPSDSSYEQHF. The CDR3 DNA reads TGCGCCAGCAGCCCTTCGGACAGCTCCTACGAGCAGCACTTC.